This entry describes one T cell receptor beta chain. Its antigen is currently unknown. The entry originates in a study of long-term antiretroviral therapy in people with HIV. Overall study findings and caveats: In HIV, the repertoires covered a tighter span of CDR3 lengths than in controls. The data indicate that diversity increased after ART but remained below transplant donor controls.

They ran version v3.0 of the immunoSEQ assay at survey level. Using immunoSEQ multiplex PCR, the repertoire was profiled, and TCRdb retains in-frame clones only, with some absent. The sample holds roughly 18,000 clones, around 78% seen once. From each donor, at least one pre-ART PBMC sample and at least two post-ART PBMC samples were obtained. Samples held about 0.95-11 million cryopreserved PBMC, and DNA extraction followed. V was clipped by 5 bases and J by 2 bases; unmatched bases: 3. The germline CDR1 and CDR2 sequences are SGHVS and FQNEAQ. The CDR3 totals 15 residues. The rearrangement uses TRBV7-8 and TRBJ2-2; 9 positions match TRBD1. This specimen consisted of unsorted PBMCs, obtained 2.2 years after starting antiretroviral therapy. The receptor's source is a man aged 45 to 65 with HIV. The chain's CDR3 is CASSQTGGNTGELFF. CDR3 nucleotides: TGTGCCAGCAGCCAGACAGGGGGTAACACCGGGGAGCTGTTTTTT.